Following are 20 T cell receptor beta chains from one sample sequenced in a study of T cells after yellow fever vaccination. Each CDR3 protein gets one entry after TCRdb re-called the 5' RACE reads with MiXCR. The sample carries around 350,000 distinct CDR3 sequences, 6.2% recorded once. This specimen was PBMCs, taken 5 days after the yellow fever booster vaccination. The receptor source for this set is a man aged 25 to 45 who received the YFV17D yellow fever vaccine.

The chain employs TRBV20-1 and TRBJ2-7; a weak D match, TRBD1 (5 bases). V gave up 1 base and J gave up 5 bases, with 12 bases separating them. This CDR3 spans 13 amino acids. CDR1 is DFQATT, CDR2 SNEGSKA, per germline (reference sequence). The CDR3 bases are TGCAGTGCTAGAGTAGGGGTTGGGAACGAGCAGTACTTC. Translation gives CSARVGVGNEQYF.

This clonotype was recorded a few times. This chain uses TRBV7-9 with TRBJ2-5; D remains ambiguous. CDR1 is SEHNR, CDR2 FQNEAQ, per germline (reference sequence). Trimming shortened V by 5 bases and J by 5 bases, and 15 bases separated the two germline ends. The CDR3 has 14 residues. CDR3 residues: CASSPPPREETQYF. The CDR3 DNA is TGTGCCAGCAGCCCTCCCCCTCGTGAGGAGACCCAGTACTTC. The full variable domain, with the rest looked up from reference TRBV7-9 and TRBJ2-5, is DTGVSQNPRHKITKRGQNVTFRCDPISEHNRLYWYRQTLGQGPEFLTYFQNEAQLEKSRLLSDRFSAERPKGSFSTLEIQRTEQGDSAMYLCASSPPPREETQYFGPGTRLLVL.

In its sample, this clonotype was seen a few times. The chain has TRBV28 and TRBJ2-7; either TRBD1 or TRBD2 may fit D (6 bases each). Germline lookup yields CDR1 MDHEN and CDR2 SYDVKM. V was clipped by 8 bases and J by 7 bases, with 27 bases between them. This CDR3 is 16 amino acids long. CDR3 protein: CASWGAGVPRAFEQYF. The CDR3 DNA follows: TGTGCCAGCTGGGGGGCTGGTGTCCCTCGCGCGTTTGAGCAGTACTTC.

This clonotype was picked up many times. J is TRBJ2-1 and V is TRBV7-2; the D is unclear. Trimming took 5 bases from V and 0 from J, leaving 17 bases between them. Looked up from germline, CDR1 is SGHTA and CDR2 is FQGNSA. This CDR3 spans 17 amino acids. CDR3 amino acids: CASSLLFSRNSYNEQFF. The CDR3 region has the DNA TGTGCCAGCAGCCTACTCTTCTCGCGGAACTCCTACAATGAGCAGTTCTTC. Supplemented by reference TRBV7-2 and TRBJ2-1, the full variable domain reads GAGVSQSPSNKVTEKGKDVELRCDPISGHTALYWYRQSLGQGLEFLIYFQGNSAPDKSGLPSDRFSAERTGGSVSTLTIQRTQQEDSAVYLCASSLLFSRNSYNEQFFGPGTRLTVL.

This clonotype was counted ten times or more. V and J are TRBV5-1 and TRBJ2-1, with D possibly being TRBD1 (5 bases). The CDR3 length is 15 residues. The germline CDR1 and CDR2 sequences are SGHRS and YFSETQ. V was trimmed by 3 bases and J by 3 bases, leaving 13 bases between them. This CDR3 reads CASSSPTDSYNEQFF. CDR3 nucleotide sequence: TGCGCCAGCAGCTCACCCACCGACAGCTACAATGAGCAGTTCTTC.

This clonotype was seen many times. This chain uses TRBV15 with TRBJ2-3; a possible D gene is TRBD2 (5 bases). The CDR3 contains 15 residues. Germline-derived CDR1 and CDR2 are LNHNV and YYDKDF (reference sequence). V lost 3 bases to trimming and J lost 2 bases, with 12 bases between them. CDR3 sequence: CATSRYERFTDTQYF. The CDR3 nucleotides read TGTGCCACCAGCAGGTACGAGCGGTTCACAGATACGCAGTATTTT.

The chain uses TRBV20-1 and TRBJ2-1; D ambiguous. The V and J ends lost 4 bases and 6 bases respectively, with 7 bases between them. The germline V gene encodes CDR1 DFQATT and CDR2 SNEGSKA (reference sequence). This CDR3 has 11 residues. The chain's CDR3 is CSATSGNEQFF. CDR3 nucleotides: TGCAGTGCTACTAGTGGCAATGAGCAGTTCTTC.

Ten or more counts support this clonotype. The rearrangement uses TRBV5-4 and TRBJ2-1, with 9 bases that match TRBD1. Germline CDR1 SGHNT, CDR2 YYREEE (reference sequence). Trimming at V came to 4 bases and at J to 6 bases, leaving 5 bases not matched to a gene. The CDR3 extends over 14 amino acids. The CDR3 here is CASSKRDRVNEQFF. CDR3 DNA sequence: TGTGCCAGCAGCAAGCGGGACAGGGTCAATGAGCAGTTCTTC.

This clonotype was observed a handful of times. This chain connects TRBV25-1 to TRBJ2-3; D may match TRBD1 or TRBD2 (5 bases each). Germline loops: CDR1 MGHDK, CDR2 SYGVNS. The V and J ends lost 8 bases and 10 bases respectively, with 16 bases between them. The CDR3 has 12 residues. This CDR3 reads CASQTGAGAQYF. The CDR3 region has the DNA TGTGCCAGCCAAACCGGGGCCGGGGCGCAGTATTTT.

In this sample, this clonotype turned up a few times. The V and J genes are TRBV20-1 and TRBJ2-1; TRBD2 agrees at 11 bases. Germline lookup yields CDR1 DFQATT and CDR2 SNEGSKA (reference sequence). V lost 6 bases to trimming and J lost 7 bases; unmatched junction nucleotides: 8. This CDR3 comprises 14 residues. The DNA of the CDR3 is TGCAGTGCCCTGGGACTAGCGGATTGGAATGAGCAGTTCTTC. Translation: CSALGLADWNEQFF.

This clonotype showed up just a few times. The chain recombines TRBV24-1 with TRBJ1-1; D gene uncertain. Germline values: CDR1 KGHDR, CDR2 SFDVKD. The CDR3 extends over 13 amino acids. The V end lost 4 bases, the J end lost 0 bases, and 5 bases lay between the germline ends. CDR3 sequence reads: CATSDRLNTEAFF. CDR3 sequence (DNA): TGTGCCACCAGTGACCGGTTGAACACTGAAGCTTTCTTT.

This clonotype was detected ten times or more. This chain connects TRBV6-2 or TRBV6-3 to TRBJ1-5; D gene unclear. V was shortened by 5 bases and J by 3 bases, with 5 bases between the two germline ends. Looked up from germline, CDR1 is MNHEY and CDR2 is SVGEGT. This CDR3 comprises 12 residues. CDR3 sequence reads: CASSGTNQPQHF. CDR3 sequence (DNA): TGTGCCAGCAGTGGAACCAATCAGCCCCAGCATTTT.

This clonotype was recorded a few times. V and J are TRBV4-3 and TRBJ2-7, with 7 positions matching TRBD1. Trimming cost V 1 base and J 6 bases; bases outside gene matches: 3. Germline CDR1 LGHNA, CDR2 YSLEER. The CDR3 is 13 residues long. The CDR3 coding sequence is TGCGCCAGCAGCCAAGGGTGGGACAGCGAGCAGTACTTC. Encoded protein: CASSQGWDSEQYF.

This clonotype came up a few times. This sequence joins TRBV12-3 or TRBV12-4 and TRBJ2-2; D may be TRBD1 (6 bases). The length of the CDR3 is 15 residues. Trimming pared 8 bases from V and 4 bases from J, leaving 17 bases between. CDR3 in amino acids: CASQARTASTGELFF. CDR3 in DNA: TGTGCCAGCCAAGCCCGGACAGCAAGCACCGGGGAGCTGTTTTTT.

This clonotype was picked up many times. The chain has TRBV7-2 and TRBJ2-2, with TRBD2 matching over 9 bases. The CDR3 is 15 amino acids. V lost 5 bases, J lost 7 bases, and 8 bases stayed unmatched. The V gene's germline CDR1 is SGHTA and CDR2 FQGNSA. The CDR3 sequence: CASSRSGSFSGELFF. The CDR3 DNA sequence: TGTGCCAGCAGCCGTAGCGGGAGTTTTAGCGGGGAGCTGTTTTTT.

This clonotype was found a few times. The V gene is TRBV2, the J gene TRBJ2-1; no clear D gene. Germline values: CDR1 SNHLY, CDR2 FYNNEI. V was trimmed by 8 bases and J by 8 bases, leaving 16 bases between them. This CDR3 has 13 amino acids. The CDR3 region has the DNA TGTGCCAGCGGCAGGCCACCCTTGGATGAGCAGTTCTTC. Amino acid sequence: CASGRPPLDEQFF.

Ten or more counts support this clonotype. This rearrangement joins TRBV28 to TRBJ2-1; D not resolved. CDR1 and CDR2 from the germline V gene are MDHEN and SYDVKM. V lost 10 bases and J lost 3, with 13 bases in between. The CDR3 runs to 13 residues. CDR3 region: CATNGPLYNEQFF. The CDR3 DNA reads TGTGCCACTAATGGACCGCTCTACAATGAGCAGTTCTTC.

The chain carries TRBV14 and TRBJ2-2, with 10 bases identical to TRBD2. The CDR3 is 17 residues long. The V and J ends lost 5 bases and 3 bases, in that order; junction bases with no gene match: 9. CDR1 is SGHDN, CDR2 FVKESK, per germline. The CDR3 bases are TGTGCCAGCAGCGATCGCGGGACTAGCGTAGACACCGGGGAGCTGTTTTTT. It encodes CASSDRGTSVDTGELFF.

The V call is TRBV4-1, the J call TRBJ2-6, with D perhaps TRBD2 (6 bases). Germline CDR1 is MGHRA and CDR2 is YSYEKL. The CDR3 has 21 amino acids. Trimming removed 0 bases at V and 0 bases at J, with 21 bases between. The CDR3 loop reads CASSQDPPRGRQSSGANVLTF. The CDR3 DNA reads TGCGCCAGCAGCCAAGATCCGCCCCGGGGGAGACAAAGCTCTGGGGCCAACGTCCTGACTTTC.

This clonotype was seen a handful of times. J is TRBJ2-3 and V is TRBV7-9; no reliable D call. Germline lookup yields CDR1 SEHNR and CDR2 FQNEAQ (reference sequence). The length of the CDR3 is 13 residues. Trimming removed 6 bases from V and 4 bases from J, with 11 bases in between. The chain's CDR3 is CASRAALADTQYF. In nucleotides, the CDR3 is TGTGCCAGCAGGGCAGCTCTCGCAGATACGCAGTATTTT.